This T cell receptor (beta chain) was obtained from a study of blood T cell repertoires in COVID-19 (dated by TCRdb to about 2020). Background for the entire study: Collaborator samples came from the United States, Italy and Spain and covered acute and convalescent phases of COVID-19. The material from the prospective study consisted of cDNA or gDNA derived from T cells, B-cell-depleted T cells, or PBMCs. Deeply sampled blood TCRbeta repertoires from subjects exposed to, actively infected with, or recovered from COVID-19 were included in the dataset. The repertoires were released in a freely available public database meant as a resource for research on the immune response to SARS-CoV-2. Samples came from the ongoing ImmuneRACE study (first 160 participants) plus 1,254 subjects from 6 global collaborators. The sample metadata nearly always contained a de-identified subject ID, COVID-19 status, age in years and sex. HLA class I and class II types, where available, came from metadata supplied by the sample provider rather than from assay-based typing. General findings and caveats noted by the study authors: How much clinical and demographic metadata was included differed by source and by participant, and the metadata was provided uncurated.

V and J lose 2 bases and 0 bases, and a span of 9 bases separates them. The CDR3 runs 15 residues from the cysteine to the phenylalanine. Only the CDR3 DNA is retained, 45 bases long and in frame from the first base. Via the germline V gene, CDR1 is MNHNS and CDR2 SASEGT. Points on this clone: No antigen is known for it. No base-level quality is on record; no much larger clone is a single base apart.

In the prospective study, participants were about 18 to 89 years old, resided in 24 geographic areas of the United States, and were enrolled through a virtual design. In the prospective study, participants were assigned to cohorts based on the clinical history participants reported in a screening survey and a study questionnaire. Mobile phlebotomists in the prospective study collected whole blood, serum and a nasopharyngeal or oropharyngeal swab from every participant. Additional blood draws and questionnaires over an approximately 2-month period could optionally be provided by prospective study participants. Blood samples from the prospective study were shipped frozen or at room temperature prior to DNA extraction. The immunoSEQ Assay, a bias-controlled multiplex PCR, was used to amplify TCRbeta CDR3 regions from genomic DNA. Regarding the original processing steps: Within the assay, amplification of reference gene primers was used to estimate how many nucleated cells each sample contained. To quantify the absolute abundance of each unique TCRbeta CDR3 rearrangement, sequence reads were collapsed and filtered. For each sample, productive Simpson clonality was calculated by taking the square root of Simpson's diversity index across productive rearrangements. TCRdb retrieved this table from immuneACCESS and kept in-frame rearrangements only. Not all clones are present; in checked studies, unresolved V genes account for under half, and no reason is known for the remainder. Clone size and the V and J calls come from that table; the DNA yielded D and trimming. The sample includes hundreds of thousands of clones, with roughly nine tenths observed a single time. In total, the top ten clones hold around 4.2% of the sample.

The chain couples TRBV6-1 to TRBJ2-3; possibly the D gene is TRBD1, per 5 matching bases. The source of this sequence is a woman aged 25 to 45 with acute COVID-19. The source material was PBMCs or T cells enriched from blood (not recorded which). The nucleotide sequence is TGTGCCAGCAGTGAACTCCAGGGAAGCACAGATACGCAGTATTTT. Its protein reads: CASSELQGSTDTQYF.